This passage covers 6 T cell receptor beta chains from one sample sequenced in a study of blood T cells in healthy people across ages. Next came a second PCR, run for about 6 to 12 cycles, which used a sample-barcoded 5' primer along with a J-beta primer mix. Each CDR3 protein is one row after TCRdb ran MiXCR on the 5' RACE reads. The profile shows about 900,000 distinct CDR3 sequences, 62% of them singletons. Sequenced: blood. These TCRs come from a man aged 30-40 years in good health.

The V gene is TRBV12-3 or TRBV12-4, the J gene TRBJ2-7, with D unclear. This CDR3 spans 14 amino acids. Trimming removed 7 bases from V and 2 bases from J, with 15 bases in between. For the CDR3, the DNA is TGTGCCAGCACCGGGCTGGAGTCGACCTACGAGCAGTACTTC. This sequence encodes CASTGLESTYEQYF.

The genes are TRBV20-1 and TRBJ2-7; possibly TRBD1 for D (5 bases). The CDR3 consists of 14 residues. V lost 0 bases and J lost 1, with 10 bases in between. The germline V gene encodes CDR1 DFQATT and CDR2 SNEGSKA (reference sequence). The CDR3, as DNA: TGCAGTGCTAGAGACAGTGGGGCTTCCTACGAGCAGTACTTC. As protein: CSARDSGASYEQYF.

On this clonotype itself: A read error may explain this, as a much larger clone is one base away. V is TRBV6-4 and J is TRBJ2-2; 10 bases match TRBD2. Germline V CDR1 and CDR2: MRHNA, SNTAGT. This CDR3 region has 16 residues. V was pared by 0 bases and J by 6 bases, with 4 bases of the junction left unmatched. CDR3 amino acids: CASSDSSGGAAGELFF. As DNA, the CDR3 is TGTGCCAGCAGTGACTCAAGCGGGGGGGCCGCCGGGGAGCTGTTTTTT.

This rearrangement joins TRBV7-9 to TRBJ2-7; 7 bases align to TRBD2. The CDR3 consists of 16 residues. Germline CDR1 and CDR2: SEHNR and FQNEAQ (reference sequence). Trimming removed 4 bases from V and 3 bases from J; junction bases left unmatched: 12. The CDR3 spells CASSSGGPSPDYEQYF. In DNA form, the CDR3 reads TGTGCCAGCAGCTCGGGAGGTCCTTCCCCCGACTACGAGCAGTACTTC.

Details on this clonotype: A clone one base away is much larger, so this may be a read error. V and J are TRBV20-1 and TRBJ2-7, with 10 bases lining up with TRBD1. The CDR3 has 14 residues. Looked up from germline, CDR1 is DFQATT and CDR2 is SNEGSKA (reference sequence). Unmatched junction bases numbered 3, after V lost 1 base and J lost 3 bases. The CDR3 sequence: CSARAGTGVYEQYF. CDR3 bases: TGCAGTGCTAGAGCCGGGACAGGGGTCTACGAGCAGTACTTC.

This clonotype has just a few counts. The chain recombines TRBV2 with TRBJ2-7, with D perhaps TRBD1 (6 bases). V was trimmed by 10 bases and J by 4 bases, leaving 14 bases between them. CDR1 and CDR2 (germline): SNHLY, FYNNEI. This CDR3 contains 12 residues. The CDR3 loop reads CATLEQGYEQYF. CDR3 coding DNA: TGTGCCACCCTAGAACAGGGTTACGAGCAGTACTTC.